These T cell receptor beta chains were read from a single sample in a study of cytomegalovirus exposure and HLA in healthy donors. Libraries were prepared by immunoSEQ multiplex PCR; TCRdb keeps only in-frame clonotypes and omits some of them. In the table there are roughly 110,000 clones, 82% of which are singletons. Sequenced: PBMCs. These receptors originate from a young woman in good health and CMV-seronegative. The CDR3 runs from the conserved cysteine through the conserved F or W. Fields, in order: J gene, D gene, V gene, clone size, CDR3 protein, CDR3 DNA. A D gene is named only where the DNA matches it firmly. A clone size is listed for some rows: how often the clone was seen (once, few, many), or a class if it is expanded.

j_call: TRBJ1-3; d_call: .; v_call: TRBV5-1; clone_size: .; cdr3_aa: CASSLSYSYSGNTIYF; cdr3_nt: TGCGCCAGCAGCTTGAGTTACTCTTACTCTGGAAACACCATATATTTT
j_call: TRBJ2-3; d_call: .; v_call: TRBV5-4; clone_size: .; cdr3_aa: CASSFSLFGLDFSTDTQYF; cdr3_nt: TGTGCCAGCAGCTTTTCCCTCTTTGGACTCGACTTTAGCACAGATACGCAGTATTTT
j_call: TRBJ2-3; d_call: TRBD2; v_call: TRBV5-6; clone_size: .; cdr3_aa: CASSSRTSAYTDTQYF; cdr3_nt: TGTGCCAGCAGCAGCCGGACTAGCGCATACACAGATACGCAGTATTTT
j_call: TRBJ1-5; d_call: .; v_call: TRBV2; clone_size: .; cdr3_aa: CASSRTGGFVQPQHF; cdr3_nt: TGTGCCAGCAGTCGGACGGGGGGGTTTGTTCAGCCCCAGCATTTT
j_call: TRBJ2-1; d_call: .; v_call: TRBV7-6; clone_size: few; cdr3_aa: CASSLANSYNEQFF; cdr3_nt: TGTGCCAGCAGCTTAGCTAACTCATACAATGAGCAGTTCTTC
j_call: TRBJ1-2; d_call: .; v_call: TRBV2; clone_size: .; cdr3_aa: CASSESGGYGYTF; cdr3_nt: TGTGCCAGCAGTGAATCCGGCGGCTATGGCTACACCTTC
j_call: TRBJ2-1; d_call: TRBD1; v_call: TRBV25-1; clone_size: .; cdr3_aa: CASSAGTGLNEQFF; cdr3_nt: TGTGCCAGCAGTGCCGGGACAGGACTAAATGAGCAGTTCTTC
j_call: TRBJ1-1; d_call: TRBD1; v_call: TRBV4-1; clone_size: few; cdr3_aa: CASSRGQGALNTEAFF; cdr3_nt: TGCGCCAGCAGCCGAGGACAGGGGGCATTGAACACTGAAGCTTTCTTT
j_call: TRBJ1-1; d_call: .; v_call: TRBV5-8; clone_size: few; cdr3_aa: CASSRGGDTEAFF; cdr3_nt: TGTGCCAGCAGCCGAGGGGGGGACACTGAAGCTTTCTTT
j_call: TRBJ2-2; d_call: .; v_call: TRBV7-2; clone_size: .; cdr3_aa: CASSFGVIF; cdr3_nt: TGTGCCAGCAGCTTCGGGGTGATTTTT
j_call: TRBJ1-3; d_call: .; v_call: TRBV7-2; clone_size: .; cdr3_aa: CASSRENSGNTIYF; cdr3_nt: TGTGCCAGCAGCCGGGAAAACTCTGGAAACACCATATATTTT
j_call: TRBJ2-5; d_call: TRBD1; v_call: TRBV5-5; clone_size: .; cdr3_aa: CASSRTGGSETQYF; cdr3_nt: TGTGCCAGCAGCCGGACAGGGGGCTCGGAGACCCAGTACTTC